This entry lists 9 T cell receptor beta chains sequenced from one sample in a study of blood T cell repertoires in COVID-19. Assay used: immunoSEQ multiplex PCR; TCRdb lists only in-frame clones, some missing. The sample yields under 70,000 clones, about 88% seen once. Sample: peripheral blood. The source of these receptors is a woman aged 55 to 70 with COVID-19, enrolled during active disease.

About this clone itself: Other nucleotide sequences from this sample produce the same CDR3. The chain links TRBV7-9 to TRBJ1-4; no clear D. The CDR3 length is 12 residues. V was clipped by 5 bases and J by 8 bases, with 9 bases between them. Germline values: CDR1 SEHNR, CDR2 FQNEAQ (reference sequence). CDR3 nucleotide sequence: TGTGCCAGCAGCCCCGGCGGAGAAAAACTGTTTTTT. Protein sequence: CASSPGGEKLFF.

V usage is TRBV30 and J usage is TRBJ1-1; 7 bases agree with TRBD1. The length of the CDR3 is 13 residues. Germline lookup yields CDR1 GTSNPN and CDR2 SVGIG (reference sequence). Unmatched junction bases numbered 3, after V lost 2 bases and J lost 3 bases. CDR3 protein: CAWSRQGYTEAFF. In DNA, the CDR3 is TGTGCCTGGAGTCGACAGGGTTACACTGAAGCTTTCTTT.

The chain recombines TRBV2 with TRBJ1-2; maybe TRBD1 (5 bases). This CDR3 contains 14 residues. The V end was cut by 6 bases, the J end by 0 bases, with 11 bases between. Germline CDR1 and CDR2: SNHLY and FYNNEI. CDR3 sequence (DNA): TGTGCCAGCAGCGACCAGGGCACTAACTATGGCTACACCTTC. This codes for CASSDQGTNYGYTF.

The genes are TRBV9 and TRBJ2-7, with 7 bases matching TRBD2. CDR3 size: 13 residues. J lost 5 bases, V lost 2 bases, and 4 bases had no gene match. CDR1 and CDR2 from the germline V gene are SGDLS and YYNGEE. This CDR3 reads CASSVGGGNEQYF. In nucleotides, the CDR3 is TGTGCCAGCAGCGTCGGCGGGGGAAACGAGCAGTACTTC.

The V and J genes are TRBV18 and TRBJ1-2; the D gene is possibly TRBD1 (5 bases). Trimming left V 3 bases short and J 0 bases short, with 11 bases between. CDR3 length: 15 residues. Germline-derived CDR1 and CDR2 are KGHSH and LQKENI. CDR3 amino acids: CASSPGGNSNYGYTF. DNA of the CDR3: TGTGCCAGCTCACCCGGGGGGAACTCTAACTATGGCTACACCTTC.

The rearrangement links TRBV30 to TRBJ2-7; a possible D gene is TRBD1 (5 bases). Germline V gene lookup returns CDR1 GTSNPN and CDR2 SVGIG (reference sequence). The CDR3 contains 13 residues. The ends were cut back, 7 bases at V and 3 bases at J, with 16 bases in the middle. The CDR3 nucleotides read TGTGCCTCGAGGCCCCAGGGTTACTACGAGCAGTACTTC. As protein: CASRPQGYYEQYF.

V is TRBV5-1 and J is TRBJ2-2; 7 nucleotides match TRBD2. Per germline, CDR1 SGHRS and CDR2 YFSETQ. V shed 3 bases and J 4 bases; nucleotides not matched to a gene: 9. The CDR3 consists of 16 residues. The CDR3 loop reads CASSSQRGGITGELFF. The CDR3 nucleotides read TGCGCCAGCAGCTCGCAGCGGGGTGGTATCACCGGGGAGCTGTTTTTT. The entire variable domain, with the rest obtained from reference TRBV5-1 and TRBJ2-2, is as follows: KAGVTQTPRYLIKTRGQQVTLSCSPISGHRSVSWYQQTPGQGLQFLFEYFSETQRNKGNFPGRFSGRQFSNSRSEMNVSTLELGDSALYLCASSSQRGGITGELFFGEGSRLTVL.

The CDR3 nucleotides read TGTGCCAGCAGCCCTGCAGAAAACTCACCCCTCCACTTT. It yields the protein CASSPAENSPLHF. J is TRBJ1-6 and V is TRBV3-1 (or the pseudogene TRBV3-2), with D unresolved. Per the germline V gene, CDR1 is LGHDT and CDR2 is YNNKEL (reference sequence). V lost 4 bases to trimming and J lost 10 bases, with 11 bases between them. This CDR3 contains 13 residues.

This chain connects TRBV2 to TRBJ2-3; TRBD2 agrees at 12 bases. V lost 6 bases to trimming and J lost 9 bases; unmatched junction nucleotides: 10. Germline V lookup: CDR1 SNHLY, CDR2 FYNNEI. The CDR3 totals 15 residues. CDR3: CASSVTSGGRLTQYF. In DNA, the CDR3 is TGTGCCAGCAGCGTGACTAGCGGGGGTAGACTCACGCAGTATTTT. The whole variable domain, remainder taken from reference TRBV2 and TRBJ2-3, is EPEVTQTPSHQVTQMGQEVILRCVPISNHLYFYWYRQILGQKVEFLVSFYNNEISEKSEIFDDQFSVERPDGSNFTLKIRSTKLEDSAMYFCASSVTSGGRLTQYFGPGTRLTVL.